This entry lists 5 T cell receptor beta chains sequenced from one sample in a study of T cells and Merkel cell carcinoma outcomes. The data were produced by immunoSEQ multiplex PCR, yet TCRdb's version contains in-frame clones alone and is incomplete. The sample gives over 7,500 clones, 84% of which show up once; 2% to 3% is in the top ten. Sequencing was done on a sample of tumor tissue from Merkel cell carcinoma. The receptor set was obtained from a human donor with Merkel cell carcinoma.

There are a few counts of this clone. The rearrangement joins TRBV5-1 to TRBJ2-5, with 7 nucleotides matching TRBD1. Unmatched junction bases numbered 3, after V lost 3 bases and J lost 4 bases. The CDR3 length is 13 residues. The germline CDR1 and CDR2 sequences are SGHRS and YFSETQ. This CDR3 reads CASSSTGRETQYF. CDR3 in DNA: TGCGCCAGCAGCTCGACAGGGCGAGAGACCCAGTACTTC.

The count of this clone is one. The chain recombines TRBV25-1 with TRBJ1-1; TRBD1 might be the D (6 bases). With 4 bases removed from V and 7 bases from J, the gap between germline ends came to 13 bases. Germline-derived CDR1 and CDR2 are MGHDK and SYGVNS. This CDR3 spans 13 amino acids. The DNA for the CDR3 is TGTGCCAGCAGTGTGGGGGTAGGGGGTGAAGCTTTCTTT. Residues: CASSVGVGGEAFF.

This clone was counted only a few times. The rearrangement uses TRBV5-5 and TRBJ2-7; no clear D gene. V lost 1 base and J lost 0, with 5 bases in between. The CDR3 contains 13 residues. Germline values: CDR1 SGHKS, CDR2 YYEKEE (reference sequence). Here the CDR3 reads CASSLSASYEQYF. CDR3 in DNA: TGTGCCAGCAGCTTGTCTGCCTCCTACGAGCAGTACTTC.

This rearrangement joins TRBV14 to TRBJ2-2; tentatively, D is TRBD1 or TRBD2 (5 bases each). V was clipped by 1 base and J by 6 bases, with 12 bases between them. This CDR3 region has 15 residues. Germline loops: CDR1 SGHDN, CDR2 FVKESK. CDR3 loop: CASSQVGGRAGELFF. CDR3 DNA sequence: TGTGCCAGCAGCCAAGTTGGGGGAAGGGCCGGGGAGCTGTTTTTT. Based on the CDR3 plus reference TRBV14 and TRBJ2-2, the full variable domain is EAGVTQFPSHSVIEKGQTVTLRCDPISGHDNLYWYRRVMGKEIKFLLHFVKESKQDESGMPNNRFLAERTGGTYSTLKVQPAELEDSGVYFCASSQVGGRAGELFFGEGSRLTVL.

The rearrangement joins TRBV5-1 to TRBJ1-1; 8 positions match TRBD1. The germline V gene encodes CDR1 SGHRS and CDR2 YFSETQ. There are 14 residues in the CDR3. J gave up 4 bases and V 4 bases, and 6 bases lay outside the gene matches. The CDR3 DNA reads as TGCGCCAGCAGCGTACAGGGGGGAAGCACTGAAGCTTTCTTT. Protein product: CASSVQGGSTEAFF.